The source of this T cell receptor beta chain is a study of CD8 T cells in ankylosing spondylitis. Points from the study as a whole: The disease-linked clones had a CD8+ phenotype and low blood frequencies. Ankylosing spondylitis blood appeared to be characterized by a TCR beta motif of about eight highly homologous variants. Enrichment of disease-linked clones was reportedly significant in matched ankylosing spondylitis synovial fluid. Certain motif variants had earlier been reported in reactive arthritis synovial fluid and blood.

This clonotype was seen a handful of times. The antigen remains undetermined. The V end lost 4 bases, the J end lost 5 bases, and 11 bases lay between the germline ends. The CDR3 contains 13 residues. Making the TCR beta libraries involved quantitative 5'-RACE with molecular barcodes. TCRdb re-analysed the 5' RACE reads in MiXCR, keeping a single row per CDR3 protein. The table lists more than 600,000 distinct CDR3 sequences, around 20% of them singletons. This sequence joins TRBV12-3 or TRBV12-4 and TRBJ2-5; D unresolved. The sequence came from a male donor with ankylosing spondylitis. The sequencing sample was made of blood, either unsorted or a sorted T cell fraction (not recorded which). DNA for the CDR3: TGTGCCAGCAGTTGGCTAGGTGCGGAGACCCAGTACTTC. It yields the protein CASSWLGAETQYF.